This entry is about one T cell receptor beta chain. Its antigen is as yet unknown. This record belongs to a study of cytomegalovirus exposure and HLA in healthy donors. Overall study findings and caveats: A link between a missense DCLRE1C variant and TCR beta V- and J-gene trimming emerged from a later analysis. The study found most TCR sequences rare, yet found some public TCRs in many donors. Fewer N-insertions than the approximately 700-donor mean were reportedly shown by an Asian-associated ancestry cluster in a later analysis.

The primer mix had 60 Vbeta and 13 Jbeta primers. Sequenced by immunoSEQ multiplex PCR; TCRdb stores in-frame clones only, minus some. The sample includes approximately 120,000 clones, around 77% of them seen just once. There are 13 residues in the CDR3. Trimming pared 7 bases from V and 4 bases from J, leaving 13 bases between. Germline lookup yields CDR1 MNHNS and CDR2 SASEGT. The clonotype comes from a man in his fifties or sixties in good health and CMV-seronegative. This sequence joins TRBV6-1 and TRBJ1-2; D is perhaps TRBD1 (5 bases). Sequencing was done on a sample of PBMCs. The CDR3 sequence is CASTLTATYGYTF. The CDR3 DNA reads as TGTGCCAGCACCTTGACAGCGACCTATGGCTACACCTTC.